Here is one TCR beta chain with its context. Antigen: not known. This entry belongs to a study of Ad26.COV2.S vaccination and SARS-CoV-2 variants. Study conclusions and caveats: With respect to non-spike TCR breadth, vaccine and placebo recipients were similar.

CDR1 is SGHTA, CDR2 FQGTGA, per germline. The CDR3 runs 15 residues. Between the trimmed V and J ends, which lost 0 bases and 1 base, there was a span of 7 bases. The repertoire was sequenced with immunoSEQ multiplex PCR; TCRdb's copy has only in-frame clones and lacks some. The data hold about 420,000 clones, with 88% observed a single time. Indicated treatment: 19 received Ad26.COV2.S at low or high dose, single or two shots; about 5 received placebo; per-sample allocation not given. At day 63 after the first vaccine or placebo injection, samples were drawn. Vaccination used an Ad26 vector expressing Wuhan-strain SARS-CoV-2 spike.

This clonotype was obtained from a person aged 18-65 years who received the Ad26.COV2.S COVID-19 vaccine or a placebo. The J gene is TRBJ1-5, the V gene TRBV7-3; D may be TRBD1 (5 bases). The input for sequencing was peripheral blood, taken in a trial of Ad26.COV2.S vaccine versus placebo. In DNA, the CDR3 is TGTGCCAGCAGCTTAACGACAGTCAGCAATCAGCCCCAGCATTTT. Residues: CASSLTTVSNQPQHF.